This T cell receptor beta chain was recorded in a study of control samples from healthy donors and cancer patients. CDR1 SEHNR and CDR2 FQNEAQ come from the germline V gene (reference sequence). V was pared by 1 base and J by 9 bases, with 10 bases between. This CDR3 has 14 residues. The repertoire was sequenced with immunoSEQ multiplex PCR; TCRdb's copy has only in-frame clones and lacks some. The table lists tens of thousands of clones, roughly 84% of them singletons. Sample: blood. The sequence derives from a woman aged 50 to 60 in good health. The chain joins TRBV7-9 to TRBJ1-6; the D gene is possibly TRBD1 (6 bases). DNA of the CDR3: TGTGCCAGCAGCTTAGGGACAGCGACTTCACCCCTCCACTTT. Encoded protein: CASSLGTATSPLHF.